A single sample gave rise to the 26 T cell receptor beta chains below, sequenced in a study of T cell responses to AZD1222 COVID-19 vaccine listed by TCRdb under 2021. Library generation was performed with the immunoSEQ multiplex PCR assay. Entries here come from immuneACCESS through TCRdb and include only in-frame sequences with V and J called. Some clones fail to appear in such tables; in the studies checked, an unresolved V gene covers under half of the shortfall, and the cause of the remainder is unknown. Present in this sample are under 150,000 clones, approximately 90% of which were seen just once. The ten most abundant clones make up approximately 6% of the sample. Reading the label with the study, this specimen's time point is: baseline before first vaccination. The source material was peripheral blood, sampled on day 0 of AZD1222 vaccination. The receptors were gathered from an adult in good health.

The chain is built from TRBV2 and TRBJ2-7; D is uncertain. Germline V gene lookup returns CDR1 SNHLY and CDR2 FYNNEI. The V and J ends lost 5 bases and 3 bases respectively, with 2 bases between them. The CDR3 is made up of 10 amino acids. CDR3 in DNA: TGTGCCAGCAGTAGCTACGAGCAGTACTTC. Translation: CASSSYEQYF. Variable domain in full (rest from reference TRBV2 and TRBJ2-7): EPEVTQTPSHQVTQMGQEVILRCVPISNHLYFYWYRQILGQKVEFLVSFYNNEISEKSEIFDDQFSVERPDGSNFTLKIRSTKLEDSAMYFCASSSYEQYFGPGTRLTVT.

The V gene is TRBV12-3 or TRBV12-4, the J gene TRBJ1-5; TRBD1 is a possible D gene (5 bases). With 6 bases removed from V and 7 bases from J, the gap between germline ends came to 10 bases. There are 12 residues in the CDR3. For the CDR3, the DNA is TGTGCCAGCAGATGGGGGTGGCAGCCCCAGCATTTT. Translated: CASRWGWQPQHF.

This sequence joins TRBV5-6 and TRBJ2-5, with D perhaps TRBD1 (5 bases). V gave up 0 bases and J gave up 5 bases, with 14 bases separating them. Germline loops: CDR1 SGHDT, CDR2 YYEEEE. The CDR3 is 15 residues long. For the CDR3, the DNA is TGTGCCAGCAGCTTGGTTAGCAGGGTCTTGGAGACCCAGTACTTC. Its translation: CASSLVSRVLETQYF.

J is TRBJ1-1 and V is TRBV20-1; 8 nucleotides match TRBD1. There are 14 residues in the CDR3. V lost 3 bases and J lost 5; bases outside the gene matches: 8. Germline V gene sequence: CDR1 DFQATT, CDR2 SNEGSKA (reference sequence). CDR3 sequence reads: CSASPGQGGTEAFF. CDR3 DNA: TGCAGTGCTAGTCCCGGACAGGGAGGGACTGAAGCTTTCTTT.

V is TRBV4-3 and J is TRBJ1-1; D may be TRBD1 (6 bases). The CDR3 spans 21 residues. Between the trimmed V and J ends, which lost 0 bases and 0 bases, there was a span of 26 bases. Germline-derived CDR1 and CDR2 are LGHNA and YSLEER. CDR3 sequence (DNA): TGCGCCAGCAGCCAAGAAGTAGGAAGTTGGACAGCGGACTTGCTGAACACTGAAGCTTTCTTT. Translating gives CASSQEVGSWTADLLNTEAFF.

V is TRBV19 and J is TRBJ1-1; TRBD1 might be the D (5 bases). Germline assignment: CDR1 LNHDA and CDR2 SQIVND (reference sequence). V was pared by 7 bases and J by 2 bases, with 17 bases between. This CDR3 contains 15 residues. The CDR3 coding sequence is TGTGCCAGTATGAGGGGTGGGGCCCCAAACACTGAAGCTTTCTTT. It is translated as CASMRGGAPNTEAFF.

This chain uses TRBV4-1 with TRBJ1-6; D ambiguous. CDR1 is MGHRA and CDR2 is YSYEKL in the germline V gene. The length of the CDR3 is 14 residues. The V end lost 0 bases, the J end lost 10 bases, and 10 bases lay between the germline ends. The CDR3: CASSQEVSRSPLHF. As DNA, the CDR3 is TGCGCCAGCAGCCAAGAGGTATCGAGATCACCCCTCCACTTT.

The chain has TRBV30 and TRBJ2-2, with 9 nucleotides matching TRBD1. Germline CDR1 GTSNPN, CDR2 SVGIG (reference sequence). V shed 3 bases and J 7 bases; nucleotides not matched to a gene: 12. This CDR3 region has 16 residues. The CDR3 spells CAWSTHTGGRGGELFF. CDR3 in DNA: TGTGCCTGGAGCACCCATACAGGGGGCCGCGGCGGGGAGCTGTTTTTT.

The rearrangement uses TRBV28 and TRBJ1-2, with D tentatively TRBD1 (5 bases). This CDR3 is built from 13 residues. Germline assignment: CDR1 MDHEN and CDR2 SYDVKM. V lost 2 bases and J lost 4, with 8 bases in between. The CDR3 DNA reads as TGTGCCAGCAGTTTAGCAGGGTCCTATGGCTACACCTTC. This sequence encodes CASSLAGSYGYTF.

The genes are TRBV6-5 and TRBJ1-1; 10 bases are shared with TRBD1. The CDR3 runs 15 residues. With V trimmed by 7 bases and J by 3 bases, 8 bases remained unmatched. Germline loops: CDR1 MNHEY, CDR2 SVGAGI. CDR3 nucleotide sequence: TGTGCCAGCAACCTGGGACAGGGGATGGACACTGAAGCTTTCTTT. This encodes CASNLGQGMDTEAFF.

The chain combines TRBV4-2 with TRBJ1-1; tentative D call: TRBD1 (6 bases). The V and J ends lost 7 bases and 6 bases respectively, with 18 bases between them. CDR1 is LGHNA, CDR2 YNFKEQ, per germline. There are 14 residues in the CDR3. CDR3 sequence reads: CASTHTTGIAEAFF. CDR3 sequence (DNA): TGTGCCAGCACACATACAACAGGGATCGCTGAAGCTTTCTTT.

V and J are TRBV9 and TRBJ2-3; 7 bases agree with TRBD2. Germline V gene lookup returns CDR1 SGDLS and CDR2 YYNGEE. J lost 4 bases, V lost 4 bases, and 9 bases had no gene match. The CDR3 length is 15 residues. CDR3 coding DNA: TGTGCCAGCAGCCCCTCGGGGGGAGTCGCAGATACGCAGTATTTT. Translation gives CASSPSGGVADTQYF. Full variable domain (missing parts from reference TRBV9 and TRBJ2-3): DSGVTQTPKHLITATGQRVTLRCSPRSGDLSVYWYQQSLDQGLQFLIQYYNGEERAKGNILERFSAQQFPDLHSELNLSSLELGDSALYFCASSPSGGVADTQYFGPGTRLTVL.

The chain couples TRBV4-3 to TRBJ2-1, with 9 nucleotides matching TRBD1. This CDR3 contains 15 residues. The germline V gene has CDR1 LGHNA and CDR2 YSLEER. The J segment lost 3 bases and the V segment lost 1 base, leaving 1 base of the junction unmatched. CDR3 coding DNA: TGCGCCAGCAGCCAAGGGACAGGGGTCTACAATGAGCAGTTCTTC. It encodes CASSQGTGVYNEQFF.

V usage is TRBV5-1 and J usage is TRBJ2-7; 9 bases agree with TRBD2. V lost 0 bases and J lost 2; bases outside the gene matches: 9. Germline-derived CDR1 and CDR2 are SGHRS and YFSETQ. This CDR3 contains 17 residues. The CDR3, as DNA: TGCGCCAGCAGCTTGGCATGGGCGGGAGGGAGAACCTACGAGCAGTACTTC. Translated, it gives CASSLAWAGGRTYEQYF.

This clone is a singleton in its sample. The gene calls are TRBV30 and TRBJ1-5, with 7 bases lining up with TRBD1. CDR1 is GTSNPN, CDR2 SVGIG, per germline (reference sequence). V trimming: 4 bases; J trimming: 5 bases; junction bases outside the gene matches: 5. This CDR3 has 13 residues. CDR3 in DNA: TGTGCCTGGACCGACAGGGCTGATCAGCCCCAGCATTTT. It encodes CAWTDRADQPQHF.

This rearrangement joins TRBV15 to TRBJ2-7; D possibly corresponds to TRBD2 (5 bases). Per germline, CDR1 LNHNV and CDR2 YYDKDF (reference sequence). The V end lost 6 bases, the J end lost 0 bases, and 18 bases lay between the germline ends. This CDR3 comprises 16 residues. The CDR3 nucleotides are TGTGCCACCAGTTTTGAACGCCCAGCGGCCTCCTACGAGCAGTACTTC. It translates to CATSFERPAASYEQYF.

The J gene is TRBJ2-1, the V gene TRBV14; 8 bases map to TRBD2. Losses at the gene ends were 3 bases for V and 4 bases for J; bases not matched to a gene: 5. This CDR3 region has 15 residues. Looked up from germline, CDR1 is SGHDN and CDR2 is FVKESK. The CDR3 DNA reads as TGTGCCAGCAGCCAGCCGGGACTAGATTACAATGAGCAGTTCTTC. It is translated as CASSQPGLDYNEQFF.

The genes are TRBV6-4 and TRBJ1-5, with a possible D match to TRBD1 (5 bases). This CDR3 comprises 18 residues. Trimming took off 8 bases at V and 1 base at J, with 24 bases between the two ends. CDR1 MRHNA and CDR2 SNTAGT come from the germline V gene. The CDR3 coding sequence is TGTGCCAGCGTTAACGAAAGTAGGAGGGACCACAGCAATCAGCCCCAGCATTTT. Translated, it gives CASVNESRRDHSNQPQHF.

V is TRBV27 and J is TRBJ1-2, with 10 bases that match TRBD1. CDR1 and CDR2 (germline): MNHEY, SMNVEV (reference sequence). There are 13 residues in the CDR3. V dropped 6 bases and J dropped 8; count of bases not matched to a gene: 6. CDR3 sequence: CASRDRGRGGYTF. CDR3 nucleotide sequence: TGTGCCAGCAGAGACAGGGGGCGCGGAGGCTACACCTTC.

This clone was counted a single time. The chain links TRBV30 to TRBJ1-5; no definite D call. There are 17 residues in the CDR3. CDR1 GTSNPN and CDR2 SVGIG come from the germline V gene (reference sequence). V shed 0 bases and J shed 3 bases, with 18 bases lying between them. CDR3 protein: CAWSVPLWSGDNQPQHF. DNA for the CDR3: TGTGCCTGGAGTGTCCCCCTCTGGAGTGGGGACAATCAGCCCCAGCATTTT.

This clone was observed a few times. The chain carries TRBV2 and TRBJ1-1; D is undetermined. Germline V CDR1 and CDR2: SNHLY, FYNNEI. V was cut by 2 bases and J by 4 bases, with 11 bases left in between. This CDR3 comprises 14 residues. CDR3 nucleotide sequence: TGTGCCAGCAGTGAAAGAGGGAAGGGCACTGAAGCTTTCTTT. Translating it yields CASSERGKGTEAFF.

This chain uses TRBV9 with TRBJ2-2; D gene unclear. CDR3 size: 13 residues. Germline V gene sequence: CDR1 SGDLS, CDR2 YYNGEE. Between the trimmed V and J ends, which lost 3 bases and 6 bases, there was a span of 9 bases. This chain's CDR3 is CASSASSPGELFF. CDR3 DNA: TGTGCCAGCAGCGCCTCTAGTCCCGGGGAGCTGTTTTTT.

The CDR3 DNA follows: TGTGCCAGCAGTTACTCGGGGGGGGTAGCCTACGAGCAGTACTTC. Translated: CASSYSGGVAYEQYF. The J gene is TRBJ2-7, the V gene TRBV6-5; 7 bases match TRBD2. The V gene's germline CDR1 is MNHEY and CDR2 SVGAGI. After removal of 0 bases from V and 2 bases from J, the junction contained 4 bases not matched to a gene. The CDR3 contains 15 residues.

This clone appeared a few times. The chain is built from TRBV19 and TRBJ1-6; 11 bases map to TRBD1. The CDR3 runs 15 residues. Germline values: CDR1 LNHDA, CDR2 SQIVND (reference sequence). V lost 8 bases to trimming and J lost 8 bases; unmatched junction nucleotides: 8. CDR3 amino acids: CASGYLGQGDSPLHF. The DNA for the CDR3 is TGTGCCAGTGGTTACCTGGGACAGGGGGATTCACCCCTCCACTTT.

The chain couples TRBV30 to TRBJ1-6; D is undetermined. The CDR3 covers 13 residues. Germline V gives CDR1 GTSNPN, CDR2 SVGIG (reference sequence). V lost 5 bases, J lost 4 bases, and 9 bases lay in between. The CDR3 protein is CAWEEGYNSPLHF. For the CDR3, the DNA is TGTGCCTGGGAGGAGGGTTATAATTCACCCCTCCACTTT.

J is TRBJ2-1 and V is TRBV4-3; 7 bases align to TRBD1. The germline gives CDR1 LGHNA, CDR2 YSLEER. This CDR3 has 16 amino acids. The junction had 13 bases not matched to a gene; V was cut back by 3 bases and J by 8 bases. CDR3 region: CASSQDRDSAYDEQFF. DNA for the CDR3: TGCGCCAGCAGCCAGGACCGGGACAGTGCGTACGATGAGCAGTTCTTC.